This T cell receptor beta chain stems from a study of T cells in Graves' hyperthyroidism and ophthalmopathy. Germline lookup yields CDR1 MNHEY and CDR2 SMNVEV (reference sequence). The V end lost 3 bases, the J end lost 5 bases, and 19 bases lay between the germline ends. There are 16 residues in the CDR3. This clonotype was seen a few times. Its antigen is not identified. TCR beta CDR3 regions were amplified from RNA transcripts. The HTBI primer set was used in a first-round RT-PCR of the TCR CDR3. TCRdb processed the multiplex PCR reads anew with MiXCR; each CDR3 protein has one entry. This table has a few hundred thousand distinct CDR3 sequences, about 15% appearing once. Study-wide results and caveats: Most thyroid clonotypes with frequency above 0.001 were detected in blood. Ophthalmopathy prediction by the model preceded onset by a median roughly 6 months.

Clinical symptoms, serum thyroxine, TRAb, thyroid ultrasound and orbital computed tomography established diagnosis. Cells are PBMCs isolated from roughly 10 ml of fresh blood. V is TRBV27 and J is TRBJ2-5, with a tentative D call TRBD1 (7 bases). The receptor was isolated from a woman aged 25 to 39 with Graves' ophthalmopathy. The sample was blood. CDR3 DNA sequence: TGTGCCAGCAGTTTGGGCAGGGGGGAGCCTAGGGAGACCCAGTACTTC. It codes for CASSLGRGEPRETQYF.